This entry features one T cell receptor (beta chain) sequence. This sample is drawn from a study of blood T cell repertoires in COVID-19. Recruits, aged about 18 to 89 years, lived in 20 to 30 US areas. In the source study's methods: Nucleated cell counts were estimated from reference gene primer amplification. Clones were sequenced by immunoSEQ multiplex PCR, and TCRdb holds only the in-frame ones, with some missing. V, J and clone size are taken as reported in that table, and D and trimming were inferred from the DNA itself. Among about 230,000 clones, around 92% were seen once, and the ten largest hold 3% to 4%. Germline V lookup: CDR1 SEHNR, CDR2 FQNEAQ (reference sequence). There are 17 residues in the CDR3. The trim removed 4 bases at V and 4 bases at J, leaving 14 bases unmatched.

This TCR was recovered from a woman younger than 45 with acute COVID-19. The sample comprised PBMCs or T cells enriched from blood (not recorded which). The rearrangement joins TRBV7-9 to TRBJ1-1; 8 bases are shared with TRBD1. This CDR3 reads CASSSWTGYFVGTEAFF. CDR3 coding DNA: TGTGCCAGCAGCTCATGGACAGGGTATTTTGTTGGCACTGAAGCTTTCTTT.